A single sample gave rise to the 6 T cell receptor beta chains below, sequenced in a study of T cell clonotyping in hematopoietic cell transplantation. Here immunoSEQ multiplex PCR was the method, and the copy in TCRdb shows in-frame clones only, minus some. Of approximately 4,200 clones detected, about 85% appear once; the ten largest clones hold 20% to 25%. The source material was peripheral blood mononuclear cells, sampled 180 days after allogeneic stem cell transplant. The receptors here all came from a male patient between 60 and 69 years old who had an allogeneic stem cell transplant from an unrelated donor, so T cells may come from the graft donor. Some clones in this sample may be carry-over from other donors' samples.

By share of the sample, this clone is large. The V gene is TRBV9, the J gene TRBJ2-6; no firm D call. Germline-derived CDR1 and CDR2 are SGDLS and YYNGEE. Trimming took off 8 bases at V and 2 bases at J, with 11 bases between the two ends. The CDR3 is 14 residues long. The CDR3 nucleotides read TGTGCCAGTATTACAGAGACTGGGGCCAACGTCCTGACTTTC. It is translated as CASITETGANVLTF.

The CDR3 bases are TGCAGCGTGACAAAGGGACTAAACACTGAAGCTTTCTTT. Translation gives CSVTKGLNTEAFF. The V gene is TRBV29-1, the J gene TRBJ1-1; the D gene is possibly TRBD1 (5 bases). Germline-derived CDR1 and CDR2 are SQVTM and ANQGSEA. The CDR3 consists of 13 residues. With 6 bases removed from V and 2 bases from J, the gap between germline ends came to 13 bases.

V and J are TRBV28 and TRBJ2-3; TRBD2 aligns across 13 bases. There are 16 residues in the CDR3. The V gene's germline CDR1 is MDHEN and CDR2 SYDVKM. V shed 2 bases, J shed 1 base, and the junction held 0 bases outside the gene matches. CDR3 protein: CASSLGTSGGTDTQYF. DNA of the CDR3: TGTGCCAGCAGTTTAGGGACTAGCGGGGGCACAGATACGCAGTATTTT.

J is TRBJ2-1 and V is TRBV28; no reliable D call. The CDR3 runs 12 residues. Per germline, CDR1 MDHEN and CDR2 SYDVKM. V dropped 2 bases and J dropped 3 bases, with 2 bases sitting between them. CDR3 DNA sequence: TGTGCCAGCAGTTTAAACTACAATGAGCAGTTCTTC. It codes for CASSLNYNEQFF.

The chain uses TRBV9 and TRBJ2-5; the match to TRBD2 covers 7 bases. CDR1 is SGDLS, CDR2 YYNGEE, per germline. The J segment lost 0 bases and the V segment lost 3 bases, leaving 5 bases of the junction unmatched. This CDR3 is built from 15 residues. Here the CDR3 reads CASSGSAGYQETQYF. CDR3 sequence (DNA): TGTGCCAGCAGCGGATCAGCGGGGTACCAAGAGACCCAGTACTTC.

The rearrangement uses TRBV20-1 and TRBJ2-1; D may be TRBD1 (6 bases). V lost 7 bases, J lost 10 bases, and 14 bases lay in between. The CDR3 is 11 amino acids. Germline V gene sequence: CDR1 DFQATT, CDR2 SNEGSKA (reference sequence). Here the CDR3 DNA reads TGCAGTGTGGCCTTCGGGACAGAGCAGTTCTTC. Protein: CSVAFGTEQFF.